Sequencing of this TCR beta chain was carried out in a study of graft-versus-host responses after intestinal transplantation. Study background: Recipients underwent multivisceral, liver-intestinal, or isolated intestinal transplants.

Produced via immunoSEQ multiplex PCR; TCRdb's table is partial and in-frame only. The sample includes over 75,000 clones, roughly 83% of them seen just once. V trimming: 2 bases; J trimming: 2 bases; junction bases outside the gene matches: 3. The CDR3 sequence is 14 residues long. CDR1 and CDR2 from the germline V gene are MNHEY and SMNVEV (reference sequence). Study-wide results and caveats: GvH clones were identified in recipient marrow, with some first appearing in ileum or blood.

On this clone itself: Its antigen is undetermined.

The chain has TRBV27 and TRBJ2-7; 7 bases map to TRBD2. The sample in question was PBMCs, obtained 255 days after intestinal transplant. The TCR was taken from a human patient who received an intestinal transplant, so some T cells may come from the graft donor. The CDR3 spells CASSLDGGTYEQYF. The CDR3 bases are TGTGCCAGCAGTTTAGACGGGGGGACCTACGAGCAGTACTTC.